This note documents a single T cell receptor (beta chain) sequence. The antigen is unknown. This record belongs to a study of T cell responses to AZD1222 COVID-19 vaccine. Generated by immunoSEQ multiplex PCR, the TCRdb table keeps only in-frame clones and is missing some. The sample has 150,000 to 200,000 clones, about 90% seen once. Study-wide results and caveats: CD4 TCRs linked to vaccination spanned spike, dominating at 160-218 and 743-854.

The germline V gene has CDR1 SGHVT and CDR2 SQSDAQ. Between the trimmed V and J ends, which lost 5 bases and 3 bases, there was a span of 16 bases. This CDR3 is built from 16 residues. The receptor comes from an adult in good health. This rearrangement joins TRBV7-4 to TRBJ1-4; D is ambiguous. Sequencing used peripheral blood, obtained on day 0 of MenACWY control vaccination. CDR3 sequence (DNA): TGTGCCAGCAGCGAAACGATAAGGCCGGCTAATGAAAAACTGTTTTTT. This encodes CASSETIRPANEKLFF.